Below, 17 T cell receptor beta chains from the same sample are listed, as sequenced in a study of cytomegalovirus exposure and HLA in healthy donors. The primer mix had 60 Vbeta and 13 Jbeta primers. Using immunoSEQ multiplex PCR, the repertoire was profiled, and TCRdb retains in-frame clones only, with some absent. Here the sample spans some 140,000 clones, 79% being singletons. Source material: PBMCs. These receptors were obtained from a man aged 18 to 35 in good health and CMV-seronegative.

CDR3 nucleotide sequence: TGTGCCAGCAGCGTCTCCAGGGGAAGCTCACCCCTCCACTTT. Translated, it gives CASSVSRGSSPLHF. This chain connects TRBV7-8 to TRBJ1-6, with D perhaps TRBD1 (6 bases). V gave up 5 bases and J gave up 10 bases, with 15 bases separating them. The germline V gene encodes CDR1 SGHVS and CDR2 FQNEAQ. This CDR3 is 14 amino acids long.

This clone was counted between two and nine times. The chain links TRBV5-1 to TRBJ2-3; D possibly corresponds to TRBD1 (6 bases). The germline V gene encodes CDR1 SGHRS and CDR2 YFSETQ. The CDR3 loop spans 16 amino acids. The ends were cut back, 2 bases at V and 0 bases at J, with 13 bases in the middle. CDR3 in amino acids: CASSFRRDTSTDTQYF. In nucleotides, the CDR3 is TGCGCCAGCAGCTTTCGTCGGGACACTAGCACAGATACGCAGTATTTT.

The chain carries TRBV7-6 and TRBJ1-3; maybe TRBD1 (5 bases). The CDR3 runs 14 residues. V was shortened by 4 bases and J by 7 bases, with 14 bases between the two germline ends. CDR1 and CDR2 from the germline V gene are SGHVS and FNYEAQ. CDR3 in amino acids: CASSSLGGGNTIYF. CDR3 bases: TGTGCCAGCAGCTCTCTGGGCGGGGGGAACACCATATATTTT.

The table lists this clone with a count of one. This chain connects TRBV9 to TRBJ1-4; D gene unclear. The CDR3 consists of 14 residues. CDR1 and CDR2 from the germline V gene are SGDLS and YYNGEE. Trimming removed 4 bases from V and 7 bases from J, with 14 bases in between. CDR3 residues: CASSPPGPGEKLFF. As DNA, the CDR3 is TGTGCCAGCAGCCCCCCAGGTCCCGGTGAAAAACTGTTTTTT.

The chain joins TRBV5-1 to TRBJ1-3; 8 bases are shared with TRBD1. This CDR3 has 16 residues. V trimming: 0 bases; J trimming: 3 bases; junction bases outside the gene matches: 5. Germline CDR1 reads SGHRS; CDR2 reads YFSETQ. The CDR3 coding sequence is TGCGCCAGCAGCTTGGTTCTGACAGGGGATGGAAACACCATATATTTT. It specifies CASSLVLTGDGNTIYF.

J is TRBJ2-1 and V is TRBV7-2, with 9 bases identical to TRBD1. Germline CDR1 and CDR2: SGHTA and FQGNSA. The J segment lost 9 bases and the V segment lost 5 bases, leaving 8 bases of the junction unmatched. This CDR3 comprises 14 residues. CDR3 DNA: TGTGCCAGCAGCCTAGGGACAGGGTGGGGTGAGCAGTTCTTC. This gives the protein CASSLGTGWGEQFF. Full variable domain (rest looked up from reference TRBV7-2 and TRBJ2-1): GAGVSQSPSNKVTEKGKDVELRCDPISGHTALYWYRQSLGQGLEFLIYFQGNSAPDKSGLPSDRFSAERTGGSVSTLTIQRTQQEDSAVYLCASSLGTGWGEQFFGPGTRLTVL.

The V and J genes are TRBV9 and TRBJ1-1; 10 bases fit TRBD1. Germline V gene sequence: CDR1 SGDLS, CDR2 YYNGEE. The CDR3 runs to 14 residues. Trimming at V came to 3 bases and at J to 3 bases, leaving 2 bases not matched to a gene. As DNA, the CDR3 is TGTGCCAGCAGCGGGGACAGGGGAGACACTGAAGCTTTCTTT. It translates to CASSGDRGDTEAFF.

The rearrangement links TRBV5-4 to TRBJ2-5, with 9 bases matching TRBD2. V lost 2 bases, J lost 5 bases, and 4 bases stayed unmatched. This CDR3 comprises 14 residues. Germline V gives CDR1 SGHNT, CDR2 YYREEE (reference sequence). CDR3 sequence (DNA): TGTGCCAGCAGCTTTAGCGGGGGACTTGAGACCCAGTACTTC. It translates to CASSFSGGLETQYF. Using reference TRBV5-4 and TRBJ2-5 for the parts outside the CDR3, the full variable domain is ETGVTQSPTHLIKTRGQQVTLRCSSQSGHNTVSWYQQALGQGPQFIFQYYREEENGRGNFPPRFSGLQFPNYSSELNVNALELDDSALYLCASSFSGGLETQYFGPGTRLLVL.

The chain uses TRBV14 and TRBJ1-2, with D unclear. This CDR3 contains 16 residues. Germline assignment: CDR1 SGHDN and CDR2 FVKESK. V dropped 4 bases and J dropped 7 bases, with 22 bases sitting between them. The DNA of the CDR3 is TGTGCCAGCAGCCTTTCCTTGCGGTGGAGGGAAGGTGGCTACACCTTC. Translated: CASSLSLRWREGGYTF.

The chain couples TRBV13 to TRBJ2-3; D might be TRBD1 (6 bases). The CDR3 sequence is 14 residues long. Germline CDR1 is PRHDT and CDR2 is FYEKMQ (reference sequence). V dropped 5 bases and J dropped 4 bases, with 13 bases sitting between them. The CDR3 protein is CASSTDSFPDTQYF. CDR3 sequence (DNA): TGTGCCAGCAGCACGGACAGTTTCCCAGATACGCAGTATTTT. The full variable domain, rest sourced from reference TRBV13 and TRBJ2-3, is AAGVIQSPRHLIKEKRETATLKCYPIPRHDTVYWYQQGPGQDPQFLISFYEKMQSDKGSIPDRFSAQQFSDYHSELNMSSLELGDSALYFCASSTDSFPDTQYFGPGTRLTVL.

The chain employs TRBV7-9 and TRBJ1-2; possible D gene TRBD1, 5 bases. V was shortened by 1 base and J by 4 bases, with 10 bases between the two germline ends. The length of the CDR3 is 14 residues. Germline V gives CDR1 SEHNR, CDR2 FQNEAQ (reference sequence). The CDR3 loop is CASSLVGGGYGYTF. DNA for the CDR3: TGTGCCAGCAGCTTAGTCGGGGGGGGCTATGGCTACACCTTC.

This clone is a singleton in its sample. The gene calls are TRBV5-6 and TRBJ2-3; D might be TRBD1 (6 bases). The germline gives CDR1 SGHDT, CDR2 YYEEEE. The V end was cut by 0 bases, the J end by 7 bases, with 9 bases between. CDR3 size: 13 residues. The CDR3 spells CASSLGTVNTQYF. CDR3 in DNA: TGTGCCAGCAGCTTGGGGACAGTTAATACGCAGTATTTT.

The genes are TRBV7-2 and TRBJ1-3; TRBD1 is a possible D gene (6 bases). The CDR3 extends over 14 amino acids. Germline CDR1 and CDR2: SGHTA and FQGNSA. Trimming removed 5 bases at V and 5 bases at J, with 13 bases between. CDR3 residues: CASSQNRDRNTIYF. In nucleotides, the CDR3 is TGTGCCAGCAGCCAAAACAGGGATCGAAACACCATATATTTT.

J is TRBJ2-3 and V is TRBV7-2; TRBD2 agrees at 8 bases. The V segment lost 0 bases and the J segment 3 bases; nucleotides outside the gene matches: 2. Germline V gene data show CDR1 as SGHTA and CDR2 as FQGNSA. This CDR3 comprises 15 residues. CDR3 protein: CASSLAGTRTDTQYF. Here the CDR3 DNA reads TGTGCCAGCAGCTTAGCGGGGACTAGGACAGATACGCAGTATTTT.

V gene TRBV7-2 combines with J gene TRBJ1-1; weak D call: TRBD1 (6 bases). V lost 5 bases and J 7 bases, leaving 14 bases between the germline ends. Germline CDR1 is SGHTA and CDR2 is FQGNSA. The CDR3 loop spans 13 amino acids. The CDR3 protein is CASSMTQGREAFF. The CDR3 DNA is TGTGCCAGCAGCATGACACAGGGTCGTGAAGCTTTCTTT.

The chain combines TRBV9 with TRBJ2-3, with 7 bases lining up with TRBD1. This CDR3 has 15 residues. Germline V gene sequence: CDR1 SGDLS, CDR2 YYNGEE. V lost 3 bases to trimming and J lost 6 bases; unmatched junction nucleotides: 10. CDR3 sequence: CASSARDSATDTQYF. In nucleotides, the CDR3 is TGTGCCAGCAGCGCTCGGGACAGTGCAACGGATACGCAGTATTTT.

The chain employs TRBV6-4 and TRBJ1-6; TRBD1 matches 9 bases. The CDR3 sequence is 16 residues long. J gave up 7 bases and V 6 bases, and 10 bases lay outside the gene matches. CDR1 and CDR2 (germline): MRHNA, SNTAGT. The CDR3 region has the DNA TGTGCCAGCAGCGGGACAGGGTCTTTACCAAATTCACCCCTCCACTTT. Protein product: CASSGTGSLPNSPLHF.